This TCR beta chain was captured in a study of T cells in Graves' hyperthyroidism and ophthalmopathy. The sample holds many counts of this clonotype. Using RNA transcripts as the source, TCR beta CDR3 regions were amplified. TCR CDR3 underwent first-round RT-PCR with the HTBI primer set. In TCRdb, the multiplex PCR reads were re-called with MiXCR into one record per CDR3 protein. The table shows roughly 700,000 distinct CDR3 sequences, with over 35% occurring only once. Sequenced: blood. This receptor was taken from a woman between 35 and 50 years old with Graves' hyperthyroidism.

The CDR3 region has the DNA TGTGCCAGTAGTATGGGCTATGGCTACACCTTC. Translation gives CASSMGYGYTF. The chain links TRBV19 to TRBJ1-2, with D unresolved. Germline CDR1 reads LNHDA; CDR2 reads SQIVND (reference sequence). The CDR3 is 11 amino acids. The V and J ends lost 3 bases and 4 bases respectively, with 3 bases between them. The full variable domain, its missing parts supplied by reference TRBV19 and TRBJ1-2, is DGGITQSPKYLFRKEGQNVTLSCEQNLNHDAMYWYRQDPGQGLRLIYYSQIVNDFQKGDIAEGYSVSREKKESFPLTVTSAQKNPTAFYLCASSMGYGYTFGSGTRLTVV.